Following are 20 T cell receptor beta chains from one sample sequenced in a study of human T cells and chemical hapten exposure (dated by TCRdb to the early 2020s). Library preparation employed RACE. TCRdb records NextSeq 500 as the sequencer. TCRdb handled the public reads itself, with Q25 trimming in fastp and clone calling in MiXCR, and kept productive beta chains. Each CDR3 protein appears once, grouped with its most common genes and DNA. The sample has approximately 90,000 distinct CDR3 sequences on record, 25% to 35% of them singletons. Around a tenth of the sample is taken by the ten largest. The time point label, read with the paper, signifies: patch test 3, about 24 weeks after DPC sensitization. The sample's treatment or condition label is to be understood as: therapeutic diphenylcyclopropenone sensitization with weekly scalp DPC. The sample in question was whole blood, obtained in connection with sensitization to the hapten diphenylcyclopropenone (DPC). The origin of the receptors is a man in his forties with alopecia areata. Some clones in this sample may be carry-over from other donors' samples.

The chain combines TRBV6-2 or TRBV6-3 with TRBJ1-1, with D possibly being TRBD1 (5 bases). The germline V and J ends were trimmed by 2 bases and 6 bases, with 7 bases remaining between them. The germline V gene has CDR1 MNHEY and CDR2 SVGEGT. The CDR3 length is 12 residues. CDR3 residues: CASSYGGSEAFF. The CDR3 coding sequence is TGTGCCAGCAGTTACGGGGGGTCTGAAGCTTTCTTT.

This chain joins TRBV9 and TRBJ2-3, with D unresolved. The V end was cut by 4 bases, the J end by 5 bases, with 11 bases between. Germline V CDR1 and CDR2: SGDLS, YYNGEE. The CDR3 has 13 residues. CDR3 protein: CASSLRPRDTQYF. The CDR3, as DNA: TGTGCCAGCAGCCTCCGACCTAGAGATACGCAGTATTTT.

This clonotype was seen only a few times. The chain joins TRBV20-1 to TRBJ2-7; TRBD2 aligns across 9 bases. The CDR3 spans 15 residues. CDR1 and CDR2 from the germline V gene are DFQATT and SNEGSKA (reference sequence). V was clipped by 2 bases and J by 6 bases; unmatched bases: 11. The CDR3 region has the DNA TGCAGTGCTAGAATAGCGGGAGCGCAGGTCAGCGAGCAGTACTTC. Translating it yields CSARIAGAQVSEQYF.

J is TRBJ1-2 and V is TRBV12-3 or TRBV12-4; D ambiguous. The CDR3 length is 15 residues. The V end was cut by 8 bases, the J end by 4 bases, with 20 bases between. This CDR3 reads CASGTRARTFYGYTF. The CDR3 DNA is TGTGCCAGCGGCACCAGAGCCAGGACGTTCTATGGCTACACCTTC.

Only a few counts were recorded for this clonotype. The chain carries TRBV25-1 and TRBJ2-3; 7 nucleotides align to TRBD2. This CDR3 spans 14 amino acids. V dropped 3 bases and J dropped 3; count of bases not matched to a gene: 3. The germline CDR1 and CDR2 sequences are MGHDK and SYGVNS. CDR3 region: CASSDGSGTDTQYF. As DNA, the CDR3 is TGTGCCAGCAGTGATGGTAGCGGGACAGATACGCAGTATTTT.

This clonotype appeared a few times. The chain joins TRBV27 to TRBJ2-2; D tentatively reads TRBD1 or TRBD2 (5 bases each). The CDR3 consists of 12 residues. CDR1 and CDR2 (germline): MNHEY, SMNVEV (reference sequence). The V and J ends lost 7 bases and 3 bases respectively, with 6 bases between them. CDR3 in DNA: TGTGCCAGCATGGGGGACACCGGGGAGCTGTTTTTT. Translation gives CASMGDTGELFF.

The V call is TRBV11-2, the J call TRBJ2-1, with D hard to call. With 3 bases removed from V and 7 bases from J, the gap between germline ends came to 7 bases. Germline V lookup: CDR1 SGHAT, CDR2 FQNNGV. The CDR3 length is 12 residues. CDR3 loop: CASSLVRNEQFF. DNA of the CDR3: TGTGCCAGCAGCTTGGTACGAAATGAGCAGTTCTTC.

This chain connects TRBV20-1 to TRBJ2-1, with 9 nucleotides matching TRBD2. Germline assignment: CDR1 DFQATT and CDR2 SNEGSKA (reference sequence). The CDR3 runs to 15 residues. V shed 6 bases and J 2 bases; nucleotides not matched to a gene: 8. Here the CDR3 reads CSANPREGPYNEQFF. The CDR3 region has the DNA TGCAGTGCCAACCCGCGGGAGGGCCCCTACAATGAGCAGTTCTTC.

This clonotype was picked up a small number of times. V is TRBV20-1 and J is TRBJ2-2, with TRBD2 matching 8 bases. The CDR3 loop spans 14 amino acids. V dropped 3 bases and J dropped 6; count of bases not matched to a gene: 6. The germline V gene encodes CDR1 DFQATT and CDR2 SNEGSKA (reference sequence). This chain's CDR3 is CSASLSGSAGELFF. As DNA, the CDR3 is TGCAGTGCTAGTCTAAGCGGGAGCGCCGGGGAGCTGTTTTTT.

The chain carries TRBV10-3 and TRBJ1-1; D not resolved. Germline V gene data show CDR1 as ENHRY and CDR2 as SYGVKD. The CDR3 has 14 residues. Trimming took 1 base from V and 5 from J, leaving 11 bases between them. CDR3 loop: CAISEFGERTEAFF. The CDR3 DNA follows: TGTGCCATCAGTGAGTTCGGGGAACGGACTGAAGCTTTCTTT.

This CDR3 is CASSTAGVSDTQYF. CDR3 bases: TGTGCCAGCAGCACGGCGGGGGTTAGTGATACGCAGTATTTT. The chain is built from TRBV5-6 and TRBJ2-3, with TRBD2 identical over 7 bases. The CDR3 is made up of 14 amino acids. The ends lost 4 bases at V and 6 bases at J; junction bases unmatched: 8. From germline, CDR1 is SGHDT and CDR2 YYEEEE.

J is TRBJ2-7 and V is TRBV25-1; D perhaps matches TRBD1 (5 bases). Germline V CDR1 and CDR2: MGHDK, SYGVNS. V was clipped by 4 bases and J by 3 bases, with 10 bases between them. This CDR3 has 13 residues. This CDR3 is CASSVGRDYEQYF. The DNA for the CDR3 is TGTGCCAGCAGTGTCGGCAGGGACTACGAGCAGTACTTC.

The CDR3 loop reads CASTDRKGSNQPQHF. The CDR3 DNA reads TGTGCCAGCACCGATCGTAAGGGGTCCAATCAGCCCCAGCATTTT. The rearrangement joins TRBV28 to TRBJ1-5; possibly TRBD1 for D (5 bases). Trimming took 7 bases from V and 3 from J, leaving 16 bases between them. The CDR3 length is 15 residues. Germline V gene data show CDR1 as MDHEN and CDR2 as SYDVKM. The entire variable domain, with the rest obtained from reference TRBV28 and TRBJ1-5, is as follows: DVKVTQSSRYLVKRTGEKVFLECVQDMDHENMFWYRQDPGLGLRLIYFSYDVKMKEKGDIPEGYSVSREKKERFSLILESASTNQTSMYLCASTDRKGSNQPQHFGDGTRLSIL.

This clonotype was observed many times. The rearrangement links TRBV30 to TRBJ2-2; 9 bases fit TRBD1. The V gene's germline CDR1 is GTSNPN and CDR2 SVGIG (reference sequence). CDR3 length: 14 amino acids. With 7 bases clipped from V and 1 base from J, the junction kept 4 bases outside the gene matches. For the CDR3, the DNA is TGTGCCTCCCGGGGACAGGGGAACACCGGGGAGCTGTTTTTT. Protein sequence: CASRGQGNTGELFF.

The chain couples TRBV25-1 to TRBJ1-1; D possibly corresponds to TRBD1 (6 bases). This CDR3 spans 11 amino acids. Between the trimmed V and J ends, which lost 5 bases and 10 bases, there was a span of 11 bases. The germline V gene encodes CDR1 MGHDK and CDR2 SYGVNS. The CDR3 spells CASSPGTRAFF. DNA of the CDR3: TGTGCCAGCAGTCCCGGGACAAGAGCTTTCTTT.

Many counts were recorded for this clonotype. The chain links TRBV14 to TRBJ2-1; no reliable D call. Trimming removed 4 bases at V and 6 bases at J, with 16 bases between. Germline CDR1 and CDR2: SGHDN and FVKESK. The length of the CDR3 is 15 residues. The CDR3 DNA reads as TGTGCCAGCAGCCCGGACGTACTGCCAGCCAATGAGCAGTTCTTC. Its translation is CASSPDVLPANEQFF. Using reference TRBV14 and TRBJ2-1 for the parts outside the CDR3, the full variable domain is EAGVTQFPSHSVIEKGQTVTLRCDPISGHDNLYWYRRVMGKEIKFLLHFVKESKQDESGMPNNRFLAERTGGTYSTLKVQPAELEDSGVYFCASSPDVLPANEQFFGPGTRLTVL.

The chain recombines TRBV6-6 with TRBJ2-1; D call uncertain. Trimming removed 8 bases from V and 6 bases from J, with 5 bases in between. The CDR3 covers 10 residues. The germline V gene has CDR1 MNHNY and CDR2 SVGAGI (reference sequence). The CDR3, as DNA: TGTGCCAGCTGGCTCAATGAGCAGTTCTTC. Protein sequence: CASWLNEQFF.

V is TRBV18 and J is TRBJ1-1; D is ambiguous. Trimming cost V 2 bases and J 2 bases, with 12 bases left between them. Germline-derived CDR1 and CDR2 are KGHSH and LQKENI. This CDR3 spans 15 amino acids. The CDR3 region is CASSPWPSINTEAFF. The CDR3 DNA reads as TGTGCCAGCTCACCATGGCCATCTATAAACACTGAAGCTTTCTTT.

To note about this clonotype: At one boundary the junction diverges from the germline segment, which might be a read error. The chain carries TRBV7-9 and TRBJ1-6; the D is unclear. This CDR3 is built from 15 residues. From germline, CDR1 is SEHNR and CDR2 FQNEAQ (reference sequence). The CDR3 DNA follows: TGTGCCAGCAGCTTATCTGTGGTTCCTAATTCACCCCCCCACTTT. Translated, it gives CASSLSVVPNSPPHF.

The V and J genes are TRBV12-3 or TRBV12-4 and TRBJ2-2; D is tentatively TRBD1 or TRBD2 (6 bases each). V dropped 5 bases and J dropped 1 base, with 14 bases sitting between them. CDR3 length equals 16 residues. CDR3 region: CASSPPGGGNTGELFF. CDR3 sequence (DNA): TGTGCCAGCAGTCCCCCCGGGGGCGGGAACACCGGGGAGCTGTTTTTT.